The clone carrying this T cell receptor beta chain was detected a few times. What it binds is not known. This specimen includes other DNA sequences encoding the same CDR3. This specimen belongs to a study of shared clonotypes between healthy human individuals. General study points: Rarefaction demonstrated incomplete sorted-subset sequencing despite large depth. On the whole, naive subsets had larger estimated richness than memory subsets had. Sampling included only blood; tissue repertoires likely differ.

Free of recent acute infections or vaccinations, the donors were healthy HIV-negative adults. Profiled with immunoSEQ multiplex PCR; TCRdb holds only in-frame clones, not every one. This table has about 610,000 clones, around 97% appearing once. Germline CDR1 and CDR2: SGHRS and YFSETQ. V was clipped by 0 bases and J by 6 bases, with 4 bases between them. The CDR3 is 11 residues long. J is TRBJ2-7 and V is TRBV5-1, with D unclear. The source is a woman aged 30 to 39 in good health. Specimen: naive CD4+ T cells sorted from blood. Documented subset: CD45RA+ positively selected. The CDR3 nucleotides are TGCGCCAGCAGCTTGGAAGGCGAGCAGTACTTC. This encodes CASSLEGEQYF.